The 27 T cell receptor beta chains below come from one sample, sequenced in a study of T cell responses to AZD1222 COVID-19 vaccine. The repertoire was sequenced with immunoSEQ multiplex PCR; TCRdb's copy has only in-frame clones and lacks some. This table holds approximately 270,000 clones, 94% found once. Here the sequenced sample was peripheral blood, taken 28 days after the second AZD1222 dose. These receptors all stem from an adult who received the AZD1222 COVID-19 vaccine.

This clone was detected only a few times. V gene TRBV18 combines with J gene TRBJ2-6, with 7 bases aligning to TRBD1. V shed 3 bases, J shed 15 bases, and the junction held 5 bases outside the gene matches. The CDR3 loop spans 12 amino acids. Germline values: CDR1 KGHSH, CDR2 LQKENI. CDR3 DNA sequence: TGTGCCAGCTCACCTCCCGAGGGGGCCCTGACTTTC. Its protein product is CASSPPEGALTF.

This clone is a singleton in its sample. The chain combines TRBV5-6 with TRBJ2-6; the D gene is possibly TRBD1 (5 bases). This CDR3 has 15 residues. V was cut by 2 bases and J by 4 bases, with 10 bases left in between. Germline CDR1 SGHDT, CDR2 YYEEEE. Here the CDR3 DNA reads TGTGCCAGCAGCTTTTCAGGGTACGGGGCCAACGTCCTGACTTTC. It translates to CASSFSGYGANVLTF.

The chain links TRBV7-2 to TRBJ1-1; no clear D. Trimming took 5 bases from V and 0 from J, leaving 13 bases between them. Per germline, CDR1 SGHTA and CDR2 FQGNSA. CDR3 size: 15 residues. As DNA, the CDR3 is TGTGCCAGCAGCCCATTGGGCACGTTGAACACTGAAGCTTTCTTT. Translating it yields CASSPLGTLNTEAFF.

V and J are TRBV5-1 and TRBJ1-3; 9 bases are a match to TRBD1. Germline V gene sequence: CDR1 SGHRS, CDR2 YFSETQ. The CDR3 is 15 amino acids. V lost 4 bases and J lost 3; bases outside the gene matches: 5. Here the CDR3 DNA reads TGCGCCAGCAGCCCGGACAGGGGAGGTGGAAACACCATATATTTT. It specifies CASSPDRGGGNTIYF.

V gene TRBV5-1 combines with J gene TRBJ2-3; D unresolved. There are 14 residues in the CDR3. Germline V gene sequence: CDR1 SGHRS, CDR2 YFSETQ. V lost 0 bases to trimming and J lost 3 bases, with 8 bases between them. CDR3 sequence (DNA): TGCGCCAGCAGCTTGGAGTGGGGAACAGATACGCAGTATTTT. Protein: CASSLEWGTDTQYF. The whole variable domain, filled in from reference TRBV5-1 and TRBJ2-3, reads KAGVTQTPRYLIKTRGQQVTLSCSPISGHRSVSWYQQTPGQGLQFLFEYFSETQRNKGNFPGRFSGRQFSNSRSEMNVSTLELGDSALYLCASSLEWGTDTQYFGPGTRLTVL.

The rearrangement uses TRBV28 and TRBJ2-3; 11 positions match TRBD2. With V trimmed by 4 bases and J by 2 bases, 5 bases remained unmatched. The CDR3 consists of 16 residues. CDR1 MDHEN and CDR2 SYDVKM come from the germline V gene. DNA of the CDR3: TGTGCCAGCAGTTCCATAGCGGGAGGGCCCACAGATACGCAGTATTTT. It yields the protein CASSSIAGGPTDTQYF.

CDR3 DNA sequence: TGTGCCTGGAGCCCCTCCAGGACAGGGGGCTACGAGCAGTACTTC. Its protein is CAWSPSRTGGYEQYF. This rearrangement joins TRBV30 to TRBJ2-7; 10 bases fit TRBD1. Germline trimming cut 3 bases from V and 3 bases from J; bases unmatched to any gene: 8. The CDR3 length is 15 residues. The germline V gene has CDR1 GTSNPN and CDR2 SVGIG (reference sequence).

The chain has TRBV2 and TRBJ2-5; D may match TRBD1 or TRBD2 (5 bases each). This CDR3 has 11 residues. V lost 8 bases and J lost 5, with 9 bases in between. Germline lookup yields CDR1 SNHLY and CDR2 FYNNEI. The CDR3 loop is CASAEGETQYF. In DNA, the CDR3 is TGTGCCAGCGCTGAGGGGGAGACCCAGTACTTC. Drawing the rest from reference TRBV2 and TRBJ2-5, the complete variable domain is EPEVTQTPSHQVTQMGQEVILRCVPISNHLYFYWYRQILGQKVEFLVSFYNNEISEKSEIFDDQFSVERPDGSNFTLKIRSTKLEDSAMYFCASAEGETQYFGPGTRLLVL.

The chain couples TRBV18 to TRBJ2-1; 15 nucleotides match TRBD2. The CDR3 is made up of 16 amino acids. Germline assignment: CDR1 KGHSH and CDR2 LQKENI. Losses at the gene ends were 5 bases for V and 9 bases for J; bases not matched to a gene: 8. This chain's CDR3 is CASSSGLAGGQGEQFF. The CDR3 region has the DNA TGTGCCAGCTCATCGGGACTAGCGGGAGGACAGGGTGAGCAGTTCTTC.

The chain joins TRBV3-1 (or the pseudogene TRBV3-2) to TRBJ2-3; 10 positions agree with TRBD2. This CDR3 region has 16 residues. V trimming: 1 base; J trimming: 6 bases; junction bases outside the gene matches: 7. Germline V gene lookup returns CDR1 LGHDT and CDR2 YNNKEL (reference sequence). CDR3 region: CASSQAPSGRVDTQYF. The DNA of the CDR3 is TGTGCCAGCAGCCAAGCCCCTAGCGGGAGAGTCGATACGCAGTATTTT.

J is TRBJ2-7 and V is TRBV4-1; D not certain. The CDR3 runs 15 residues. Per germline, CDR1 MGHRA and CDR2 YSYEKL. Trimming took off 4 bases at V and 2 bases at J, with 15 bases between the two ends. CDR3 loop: CASSPVGQTTYEQYF. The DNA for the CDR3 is TGCGCCAGCAGCCCGGTAGGCCAGACCACCTACGAGCAGTACTTC.

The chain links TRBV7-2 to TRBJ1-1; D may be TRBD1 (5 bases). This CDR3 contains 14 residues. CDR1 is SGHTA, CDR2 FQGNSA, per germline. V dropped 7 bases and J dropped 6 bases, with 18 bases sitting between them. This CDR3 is CASKSTWGPSEAFF. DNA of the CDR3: TGTGCCAGCAAATCGACGTGGGGCCCCTCTGAAGCTTTCTTT.

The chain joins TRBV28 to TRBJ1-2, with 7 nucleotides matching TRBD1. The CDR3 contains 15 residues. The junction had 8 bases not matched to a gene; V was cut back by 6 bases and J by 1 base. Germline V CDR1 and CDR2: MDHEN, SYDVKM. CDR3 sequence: CASREDRELNYGYTF. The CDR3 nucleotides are TGTGCCAGCAGGGAAGACAGGGAGCTTAACTATGGCTACACCTTC.

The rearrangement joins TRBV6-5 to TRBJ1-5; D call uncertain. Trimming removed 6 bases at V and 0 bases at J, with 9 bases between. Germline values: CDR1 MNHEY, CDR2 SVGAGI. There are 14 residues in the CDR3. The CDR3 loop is CASSGGPSNQPQHF. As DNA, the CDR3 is TGTGCCAGCAGCGGAGGGCCTAGCAATCAGCCCCAGCATTTT.

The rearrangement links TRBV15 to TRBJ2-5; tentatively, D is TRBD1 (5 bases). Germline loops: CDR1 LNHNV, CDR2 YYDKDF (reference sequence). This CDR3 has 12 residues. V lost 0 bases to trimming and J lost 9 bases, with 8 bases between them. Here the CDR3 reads CATSRDLGAQYF. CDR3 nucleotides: TGTGCCACCAGCAGAGATTTAGGGGCCCAGTACTTC. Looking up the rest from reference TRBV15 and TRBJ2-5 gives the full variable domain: DAMVIQNPRYQVTQFGKPVTLSCSQTLNHNVMYWYQQKSSQAPKLLFHYYDKDFNNEADTPDNFQSRRPNTSFCFLDIRSPGLGDTAMYLCATSRDLGAQYFGPGTRLLVL.

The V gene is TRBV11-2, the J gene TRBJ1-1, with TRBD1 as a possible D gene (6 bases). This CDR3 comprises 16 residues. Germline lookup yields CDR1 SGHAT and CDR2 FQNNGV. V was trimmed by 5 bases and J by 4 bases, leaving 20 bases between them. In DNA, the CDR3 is TGTGCCAGCAGCCCGCGACAGGCCACTGAGAGCACTGAAGCTTTCTTT. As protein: CASSPRQATESTEAFF.

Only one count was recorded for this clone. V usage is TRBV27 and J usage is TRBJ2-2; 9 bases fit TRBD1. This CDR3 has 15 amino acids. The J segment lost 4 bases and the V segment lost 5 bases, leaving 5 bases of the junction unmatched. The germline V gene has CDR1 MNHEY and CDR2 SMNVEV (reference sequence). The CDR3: CASSQRQGGTGELFF. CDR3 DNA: TGTGCCAGCAGTCAAAGACAGGGGGGCACCGGGGAGCTGTTTTTT.

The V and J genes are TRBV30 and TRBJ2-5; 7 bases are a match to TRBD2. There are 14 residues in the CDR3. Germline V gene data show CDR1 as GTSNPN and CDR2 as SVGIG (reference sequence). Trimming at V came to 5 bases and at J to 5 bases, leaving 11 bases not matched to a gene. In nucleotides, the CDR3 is TGTGCCTGGTCGCTAGCGGTAGCCGGGGAGACCCAGTACTTC. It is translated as CAWSLAVAGETQYF.

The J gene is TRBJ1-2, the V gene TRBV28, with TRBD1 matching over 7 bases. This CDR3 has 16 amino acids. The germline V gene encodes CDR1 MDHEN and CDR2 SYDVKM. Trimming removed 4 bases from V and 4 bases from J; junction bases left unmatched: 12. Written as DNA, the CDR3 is TGTGCCAGCAGTTCCCCCCGGGGAGGGGGCGTCTATGGCTACACCTTC. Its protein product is CASSSPRGGGVYGYTF.

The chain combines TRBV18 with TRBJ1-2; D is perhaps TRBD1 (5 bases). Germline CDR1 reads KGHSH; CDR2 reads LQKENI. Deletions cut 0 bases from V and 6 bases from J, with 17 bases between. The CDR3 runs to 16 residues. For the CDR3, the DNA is TGTGCCAGCTCACCACCGGGCCGCGGGGGACTGGATGGCTACACCTTC. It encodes CASSPPGRGGLDGYTF. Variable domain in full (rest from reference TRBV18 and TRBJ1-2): NAGVMQNPRHLVRRRGQEARLRCSPMKGHSHVYWYRQLPEEGLKFMVYLQKENIIDESGMPKERFSAEFPKEGPSILRIQQVVRGDSAAYFCASSPPGRGGLDGYTFGSGTRLTVV.

DNA for the CDR3: TGTGCCAGCAGCCCCGGGACAGAAACCTATGGCTACACCTTC. Translation: CASSPGTETYGYTF. The rearrangement links TRBV5-5 to TRBJ1-2; TRBD1 matches at 7 bases. The CDR3 is made up of 14 amino acids. The junction had 7 bases not matched to a gene; V was cut back by 4 bases and J by 4 bases. The germline V gene encodes CDR1 SGHKS and CDR2 YYEKEE (reference sequence).

The CDR3 protein is CAWSVGLSSYNEQFF. The CDR3 nucleotides read TGTGCCTGGAGTGTGGGACTAAGCTCCTACAATGAGCAGTTCTTC. The chain recombines TRBV30 with TRBJ2-1; 7 positions agree with TRBD2. V was clipped by 0 bases and J by 0 bases; unmatched bases: 2. From germline, CDR1 is GTSNPN and CDR2 SVGIG (reference sequence). CDR3 size: 15 residues.

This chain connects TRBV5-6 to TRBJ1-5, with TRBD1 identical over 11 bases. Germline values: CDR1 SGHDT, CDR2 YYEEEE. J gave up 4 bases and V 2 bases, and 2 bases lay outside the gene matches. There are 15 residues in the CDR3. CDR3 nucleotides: TGTGCCAGCAGCTTCGGGACAGGGGGGAATCAGCCCCAGCATTTT. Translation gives CASSFGTGGNQPQHF.

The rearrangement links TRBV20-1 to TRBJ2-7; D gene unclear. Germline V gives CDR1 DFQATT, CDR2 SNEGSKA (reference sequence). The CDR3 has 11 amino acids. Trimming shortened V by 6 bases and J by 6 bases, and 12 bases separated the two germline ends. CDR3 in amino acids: CSASKLGEQYF. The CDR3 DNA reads TGCAGTGCCTCCAAGCTCGGCGAGCAGTACTTC.

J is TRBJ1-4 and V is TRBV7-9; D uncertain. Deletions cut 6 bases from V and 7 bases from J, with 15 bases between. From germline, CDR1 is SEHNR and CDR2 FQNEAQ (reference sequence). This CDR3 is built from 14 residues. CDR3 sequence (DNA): TGTGCCAGCAGTACCGGGCGAGGCGGTGAAAAACTGTTTTTT. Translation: CASSTGRGGEKLFF.

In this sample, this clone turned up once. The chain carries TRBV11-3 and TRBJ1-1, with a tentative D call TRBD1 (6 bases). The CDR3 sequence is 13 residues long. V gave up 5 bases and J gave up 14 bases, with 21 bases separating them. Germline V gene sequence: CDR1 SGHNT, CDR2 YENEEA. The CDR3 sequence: CASSLHREGLLFF. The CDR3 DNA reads TGTGCCAGCAGCCTCCACAGGGAGGGTCTATTGTTCTTT. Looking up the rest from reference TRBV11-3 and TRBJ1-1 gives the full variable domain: EAGVVQSPRYKIIEKKQPVAFWCNPISGHNTLYWYLQNLGQGPELLIRYENEEAVDDSQLPKDRFSAERLKGVDSTLKIQPAELGDSAVYLCASSLHREGLLFFGQGTRLTVV.

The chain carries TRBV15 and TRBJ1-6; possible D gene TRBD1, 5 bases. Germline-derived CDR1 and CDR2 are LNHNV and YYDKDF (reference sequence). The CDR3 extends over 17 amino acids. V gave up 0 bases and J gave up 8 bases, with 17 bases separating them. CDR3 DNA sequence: TGTGCCACCAGCAGAGATTCGAGGCAGCCGGGGGATTCACCCCTCCACTTT. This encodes CATSRDSRQPGDSPLHF.